The entry that follows covers one TCR beta chain sequence. This record belongs to a study of blood T cell repertoires in COVID-19. Clones were sequenced by immunoSEQ multiplex PCR, and TCRdb holds only the in-frame ones, with some missing. The sample shows about 63,000 clones, around 80% of them seen only once. Germline values: CDR1 LNHNV, CDR2 YYDKDF (reference sequence). CDR3 length: 13 residues. The junction had 2 bases not matched to a gene; V was cut back by 2 bases and J by 9 bases. This receptor was taken from a human donor in a cohort sampled during active COVID-19. The sequenced sample was peripheral blood. The rearrangement uses TRBV15 and TRBJ2-3, with 10 nucleotides matching TRBD1. For the CDR3, the DNA is TGTGCCACCAGCAGACTGGACAGGGGGACGCAGTATTTT. This encodes CATSRLDRGTQYF.